A single sample is the source of the 8 T cell receptor beta chains below, sequenced in a study of T-cell reconstitution after alpha-beta-depleted transplantation in children. During its preparation, the TCRbeta library received unique molecular identifiers. From the PCR reads, TCRdb called clonotypes with MiXCR, one entry per CDR3 protein. Here the sample spans 75,000 to 80,000 distinct CDR3 sequences, roughly 20% being singletons. The specimen was PBMCs, mostly from graft donor cells, collected 360 days after TCRalphabeta/CD19-depleted stem cell transplant. These receptors all stem from a male patient aged 2-9 years who had a stem cell transplant for acute lymphoblastic leukemia, so the T cells may come from the graft donor.

This chain joins TRBV5-1 and TRBJ2-3; D possibly corresponds to TRBD2 (6 bases). Germline V gives CDR1 SGHRS, CDR2 YFSETQ. The CDR3 has 17 residues. The V end lost 1 base, the J end lost 7 bases, and 22 bases lay between the germline ends. The CDR3 DNA follows: TGCGCCAGCAGCTTGATGGTGTCTGGAGACCGGGGGAATACGCAGTATTTT. Translation gives CASSLMVSGDRGNTQYF.

This clonotype appeared a few times. The gene calls are TRBV7-2 and TRBJ2-7; D perhaps matches TRBD2 (5 bases). The germline V gene encodes CDR1 SGHTA and CDR2 FQGNSA. The CDR3 sequence is 14 residues long. The germline V and J ends were trimmed by 1 base and 5 bases, with 12 bases remaining between them. As DNA, the CDR3 is TGTGCCAGCAGCTTAGAGGTAGCGAACCACGAGCAGTACTTC. This encodes CASSLEVANHEQYF.

This clonotype showed up just once. This chain joins TRBV4-1 and TRBJ2-1; D is unresolved. V lost 3 bases, J lost 1 base, and 13 bases lay in between. Germline values: CDR1 MGHRA, CDR2 YSYEKL. The CDR3 covers 16 residues. This CDR3 is CASSQASGSSYNEQFF. The DNA of the CDR3 is TGCGCCAGCAGCCAGGCCTCCGGGTCGTCCTACAATGAGCAGTTCTTC.

This clonotype was counted only a few times. The J gene is TRBJ2-5, the V gene TRBV28; the match to TRBD2 covers 8 bases. V shed 8 bases, J shed 5 bases, and the junction held 13 bases outside the gene matches. The CDR3 is made up of 15 amino acids. In germline, CDR1 is MDHEN, CDR2 SYDVKM. CDR3 loop: CASRGWGAGDETQYF. In DNA form, the CDR3 reads TGTGCCAGCCGGGGGTGGGGAGCGGGAGACGAGACCCAGTACTTC.

V usage is TRBV10-3 and J usage is TRBJ2-7; D is perhaps TRBD2 (5 bases). CDR1 and CDR2 (germline): ENHRY, SYGVKD. Trimming removed 0 bases at V and 3 bases at J, with 9 bases between. This CDR3 contains 14 residues. The CDR3 nucleotides read TGTGCCATCAGTGAGTCGCGGGCAATCTACGAGCAGTACTTC. Residues: CAISESRAIYEQYF.

This clonotype was counted a few times. The rearrangement links TRBV4-1 to TRBJ2-5, with TRBD1 matching over 9 bases. CDR1 and CDR2 from the germline V gene are MGHRA and YSYEKL. This CDR3 comprises 14 residues. The V segment lost 4 bases and the J segment 9 bases; nucleotides outside the gene matches: 9. The DNA for the CDR3 is TGCGCCAGCAGCCCCCGGTGGGACAGGGTGTCCCAGTACTTC. Translating it yields CASSPRWDRVSQYF.

At least ten counts were recorded for this clonotype. The rearrangement joins TRBV6-2 or TRBV6-3 to TRBJ1-1; 10 nucleotides match TRBD1. Trimming at V came to 6 bases and at J to 5 bases, leaving 9 bases not matched to a gene. CDR1 and CDR2 from the germline V gene are MNHEY and SVGEGT. The CDR3 runs to 15 residues. The CDR3 sequence is CASSSYGTGETEAFF. DNA for the CDR3: TGTGCCAGCAGCAGTTACGGGACAGGGGAGACTGAAGCTTTCTTT.

The chain carries TRBV12-3 or TRBV12-4 and TRBJ1-1; D is unclear. CDR3 length equals 13 residues. V lost 5 bases to trimming and J lost 1 base, with 8 bases between them. This CDR3 is CASSRRENTEAFF. CDR3 in DNA: TGTGCCAGCAGTAGGAGGGAGAACACTGAAGCTTTCTTT.